This is a list of T cell receptor beta chains from one sample in a study of CD8 T cells in ankylosing spondylitis. Using its own MiXCR run on the 5' RACE reads, TCRdb lists one record per CDR3 protein. The sample holds some 800,000 distinct CDR3 sequences, about 12% seen once. The sample comprised blood, either unsorted or a sorted T cell fraction (not recorded which). Receptor source: a male donor with ankylosing spondylitis. The CDR3 runs from the conserved cysteine through the conserved F or W. A D gene is named only where the DNA matches it firmly. Only some rows state a clone size, as once, few, many or a class for expanded clones.

d_call: -; j_call: TRBJ1-2; clone_size: -; cdr3_length: 14; v_call: TRBV12-3/TRBV12-4; cdr3_nt: TGTGCCAGCAGTTTAGTCGCAGGGTGGGATGGCTACACCTTC; cdr3_aa: CASSLVAGWDGYTF
d_call: -; j_call: TRBJ1-1; clone_size: -; cdr3_length: 14; v_call: TRBV6-5; cdr3_nt: TGTGCCAGCAGTTACGGGGGAGAGAACACTGAAGCTTTCTTT; cdr3_aa: CASSYGGENTEAFF
d_call: TRBD1; j_call: TRBJ1-4; clone_size: -; cdr3_length: 14; v_call: TRBV10-3; cdr3_nt: TGTGCCATCAGTGAGTTGACAGGGGGCGAAAAACTGTTTTTT; cdr3_aa: CAISELTGGEKLFF
d_call: TRBD1; j_call: TRBJ1-1; clone_size: -; cdr3_length: 15; v_call: TRBV20-1; cdr3_nt: TGCAGTGCTAGAGATTTGGACAGGATGATGGCTGAAGCTTTCTTT; cdr3_aa: CSARDLDRMMAEAFF
d_call: TRBD2; j_call: TRBJ2-3; clone_size: -; cdr3_length: 14; v_call: TRBV11-2; cdr3_nt: TGTGCCAGCAGCTTAGCTTTAGCGGGAGGAGCGCAGTATTTT; cdr3_aa: CASSLALAGGAQYF
d_call: -; j_call: TRBJ2-1; clone_size: few; cdr3_length: 14; v_call: TRBV29-1; cdr3_nt: TGCAGCACACTCAAACAGGTCTCCTACAATGAGCAGTTCTTC; cdr3_aa: CSTLKQVSYNEQFF
d_call: -; j_call: TRBJ2-1; clone_size: -; cdr3_length: 16; v_call: TRBV6-5; cdr3_nt: TGTGCCAGCAGTTACTCATCGGGTTTTCGCTACAATGAGCAGTTCTTC; cdr3_aa: CASSYSSGFRYNEQFF
d_call: -; j_call: TRBJ1-2; clone_size: -; cdr3_length: 13; v_call: TRBV6-1; cdr3_nt: TGTGCCATCAGAGAGACAGGCGTCTATGGCTACACCTTC; cdr3_aa: CAIRETGVYGYTF
d_call: -; j_call: TRBJ2-1; clone_size: -; cdr3_length: 13; v_call: TRBV29-1; cdr3_nt: TGCAGCGGTAGCGACGCTGACTTAACCCCCCAGTTCTTC; cdr3_aa: CSGSDADLTPQFF
d_call: -; j_call: TRBJ2-7; clone_size: few; cdr3_length: 13; v_call: TRBV20-1; cdr3_nt: TGCAGTGCTAGAGATATCATCGTCTACGAGCAGTACTTC; cdr3_aa: CSARDIIVYEQYF
d_call: TRBD2; j_call: TRBJ2-1; clone_size: many; cdr3_length: 15; v_call: TRBV7-2; cdr3_nt: TGTGCCAGCAGCTTAACTCTAGCGGGAGATACTGAGCAGTTCTTC; cdr3_aa: CASSLTLAGDTEQFF
d_call: -; j_call: TRBJ2-3; clone_size: few; cdr3_length: 12; v_call: TRBV28; cdr3_nt: TGTGCCAGCAGTTTTTCCAGGAACGCGCAGTATTTT; cdr3_aa: CASSFSRNAQYF
d_call: -; j_call: TRBJ2-1; clone_size: once; cdr3_length: 14; v_call: TRBV7-2; cdr3_nt: TGTGCCAGCAGCTTAGGGGTCCAGACCCGTGAGCAGTTCTTC; cdr3_aa: CASSLGVQTREQFF
d_call: -; j_call: TRBJ2-1; clone_size: few; cdr3_length: 12; v_call: TRBV9; cdr3_nt: TGTGCCAGCAGCGTGGGGGCCCGAGAGCAGTTCTTC; cdr3_aa: CASSVGAREQFF
d_call: TRBD2; j_call: TRBJ2-7; clone_size: -; cdr3_length: 14; v_call: TRBV2; cdr3_nt: TGTGCCAGCAGTGCCCAGGGAGGGCCTACCGAGCAGTACTTC; cdr3_aa: CASSAQGGPTEQYF
d_call: TRBD2; j_call: TRBJ2-4; clone_size: many; cdr3_length: 15; v_call: TRBV5-6; cdr3_nt: TGTGCCAGCAGTCCGGGGGGAGGGGCCAAAAACATTCAGTACTTC; cdr3_aa: CASSPGGGAKNIQYF
d_call: -; j_call: TRBJ2-2; clone_size: few; cdr3_length: 14; v_call: TRBV12-3/TRBV12-4; cdr3_nt: TGTGCCAGCAGATTAATAGACGGATCCGGGGAGCTGTTTTTT; cdr3_aa: CASRLIDGSGELFF
d_call: -; j_call: TRBJ2-1; clone_size: few; cdr3_length: 16; v_call: TRBV5-1; cdr3_nt: TGCGCCAGCAGCCCCTATGGCAGGCCTTCCTACAATGAGCAGTTCTTC; cdr3_aa: CASSPYGRPSYNEQFF
d_call: -; j_call: TRBJ2-3; clone_size: -; cdr3_length: 15; v_call: TRBV5-6; cdr3_nt: TGTGCCAGCAGCTTTTGGACGCCCAGCACAGATACGCAGTATTTT; cdr3_aa: CASSFWTPSTDTQYF
d_call: TRBD2; j_call: TRBJ2-3; clone_size: -; cdr3_length: 14; v_call: TRBV3-1; cdr3_nt: TGTGCCAGCAGCCAACGACTAGCAGCAGATACGCAGTATTTT; cdr3_aa: CASSQRLAADTQYF
d_call: -; j_call: TRBJ1-1; clone_size: -; cdr3_length: 13; v_call: TRBV12-3/TRBV12-4; cdr3_nt: TGTGCCAGCAGCGGGACTTTGTGGACTGAAGCTTTCTTT; cdr3_aa: CASSGTLWTEAFF
d_call: -; j_call: TRBJ2-5; clone_size: many; cdr3_length: 11; v_call: TRBV6-2/TRBV6-3; cdr3_nt: TGTGCCAGCGGACTCGGGAAGACCCAGTACTTC; cdr3_aa: CASGLGKTQYF
d_call: -; j_call: TRBJ1-2; clone_size: many; cdr3_length: 14; v_call: TRBV4-1; cdr3_nt: TGCGCCAGCAGCCAAGATGAGGCCGACCGTGGGTACACCTTC; cdr3_aa: CASSQDEADRGYTF
d_call: -; j_call: TRBJ2-3; clone_size: many; cdr3_length: 13; v_call: TRBV5-1; cdr3_nt: TGCGCCAGCCGGCCGAGTGGAGGGAGTACGCAGTATTTT; cdr3_aa: CASRPSGGSTQYF
d_call: -; j_call: TRBJ1-5; clone_size: -; cdr3_length: 14; v_call: TRBV6-1; cdr3_nt: TGTGCCAGCATAGGGACCTTAGGCAATCAGCCCCAGCATTTT; cdr3_aa: CASIGTLGNQPQHF
d_call: TRBD2; j_call: TRBJ2-1; clone_size: -; cdr3_length: 16; v_call: TRBV20-1; cdr3_nt: TGCAGTGCTAGAGAATTCGGGACTAGAGTGCCGAATGAGCAGTTCTTC; cdr3_aa: CSAREFGTRVPNEQFF
d_call: -; j_call: TRBJ2-7; clone_size: few; cdr3_length: 16; v_call: TRBV10-3; cdr3_nt: TGTGCCATCAGCCCCCGACTGTCTAGCAGGTCCTACGAGCAGTACTTC; cdr3_aa: CAISPRLSSRSYEQYF
d_call: -; j_call: TRBJ1-1; clone_size: few; cdr3_length: 14; v_call: TRBV20-1; cdr3_nt: TGCAGTGCTCTAGAATACGGGCGGAGCACTGAAGCTTTCTTT; cdr3_aa: CSALEYGRSTEAFF
d_call: -; j_call: TRBJ2-1; clone_size: many; cdr3_length: 12; v_call: TRBV12-3/TRBV12-4; cdr3_nt: TGTGCCAGCAGTTTGAACAACAATGAGCAGTTCTTC; cdr3_aa: CASSLNNNEQFF